The 30 T cell receptor beta chains below come from one sample, sequenced in a study of blood T cell repertoires in COVID-19. TCRdb's copy holds only in-frame clones and misses some; the assay was immunoSEQ multiplex PCR. The data contain about 200,000 clones, around 88% of them singletons. Sequenced sample: PBMCs or T cells enriched from blood (not recorded which). These receptors came from a man between 35 and 55 years old with acute COVID-19.

This clone was seen only once. J is TRBJ1-2 and V is TRBV5-6; 9 positions match TRBD1. Trimming removed 4 bases from V and 5 bases from J; junction bases left unmatched: 6. Germline V gene sequence: CDR1 SGHDT, CDR2 YYEEEE. The CDR3 loop spans 14 amino acids. The chain's CDR3 is CASSPQGAEYGYTF. As DNA, the CDR3 is TGTGCCAGCAGCCCACAGGGGGCTGAGTATGGCTACACCTTC. Using reference TRBV5-6 and TRBJ1-2 for the parts outside the CDR3, the full variable domain is DAGVTQSPTHLIKTRGQQVTLRCSPKSGHDTVSWYQQALGQGPQFIFQYYEEEERQRGNFPDRFSGHQFPNYSSELNVNALLLGDSALYLCASSPQGAEYGYTFGSGTRLTVV.

The chain has TRBV27 and TRBJ2-7; 8 bases line up with TRBD2. The ends lost 5 bases at V and 0 bases at J; junction bases unmatched: 9. CDR1 MNHEY and CDR2 SMNVEV come from the germline V gene (reference sequence). CDR3 size: 16 residues. CDR3 region: CASSRLAGLSSYEQYF. The DNA for the CDR3 is TGTGCCAGCAGTCGATTAGCGGGACTGAGCTCCTACGAGCAGTACTTC.

The gene calls are TRBV7-2 and TRBJ1-1; 8 nucleotides align to TRBD1. The V gene's germline CDR1 is SGHTA and CDR2 FQGNSA. The CDR3 runs to 13 residues. V was clipped by 5 bases and J by 11 bases; unmatched bases: 10. The CDR3 loop reads CASSTPAGDRAFF. The CDR3 nucleotides are TGTGCCAGCAGCACCCCCGCCGGGGACAGGGCTTTCTTT.

The chain recombines TRBV28 with TRBJ1-6; no clear D gene. V was shortened by 2 bases and J by 4 bases, with 15 bases between the two germline ends. Germline V gene lookup returns CDR1 MDHEN and CDR2 SYDVKM. The CDR3 covers 17 residues. The CDR3 reads CASSLGLSNEYNSPLHF. CDR3 coding DNA: TGTGCCAGCAGTTTAGGTCTCTCTAATGAATATAATTCACCCCTCCACTTT. Together with reference TRBV28 and TRBJ1-6, the CDR3 gives the full variable domain: DVKVTQSSRYLVKRTGEKVFLECVQDMDHENMFWYRQDPGLGLRLIYFSYDVKMKEKGDIPEGYSVSREKKERFSLILESASTNQTSMYLCASSLGLSNEYNSPLHFGNGTRLTVT.

This chain uses TRBV9 with TRBJ1-6; 10 bases are a match to TRBD1. The trim removed 1 base at V and 9 bases at J, leaving 7 bases unmatched. The length of the CDR3 is 16 residues. Per the germline V gene, CDR1 is SGDLS and CDR2 is YYNGEE. In DNA form, the CDR3 reads TGTGCCAGCAGCGTAATGTCCGGGACAGGGGCTTCACCCCTCCACTTT. This gives the protein CASSVMSGTGASPLHF.

This sequence joins TRBV5-4 and TRBJ2-1, with D tentatively TRBD2 (5 bases). Germline CDR1 and CDR2: SGHNT and YYREEE (reference sequence). The CDR3 totals 13 residues. V was trimmed by 3 bases and J by 10 bases, leaving 14 bases between them. The CDR3: CASSSPGVAEQFF. CDR3 nucleotides: TGTGCCAGCAGCTCCCCCGGGGTAGCCGAGCAGTTCTTC.

The chain carries TRBV3-1 (or the pseudogene TRBV3-2) and TRBJ2-2; D possibly corresponds to TRBD2 (5 bases). The CDR3 has 18 amino acids. Trimming took off 4 bases at V and 1 base at J, with 19 bases between the two ends. Per the germline V gene, CDR1 is LGHDT and CDR2 is YNNKEL (reference sequence). The CDR3 here is CASSPEPGWTVNTGELFF. The CDR3 region has the DNA TGTGCCAGCAGCCCGGAGCCGGGGTGGACCGTGAACACCGGGGAGCTGTTTTTT.

The rearrangement joins TRBV25-1 to TRBJ1-1, with D possibly being TRBD1 (5 bases). Per germline, CDR1 MGHDK and CDR2 SYGVNS. V was clipped by 8 bases and J by 4 bases, with 17 bases between them. This CDR3 contains 14 residues. DNA for the CDR3: TGTGCCAGCCAGACCCTCCAAGGGGTCACTGAAGCTTTCTTT. Protein product: CASQTLQGVTEAFF.

This clone has only one observation. The chain couples TRBV6-5 to TRBJ1-4; 7 bases are shared with TRBD1. The CDR3 is 15 amino acids. The germline V gene encodes CDR1 MNHEY and CDR2 SVGAGI. V was clipped by 6 bases and J by 7 bases; unmatched bases: 11. CDR3 residues: CASRPDRPSGEKLFF. As DNA, the CDR3 is TGTGCCAGCAGACCGGACAGGCCTTCGGGTGAAAAACTGTTTTTT.

The genes are TRBV4-1 and TRBJ2-7, with 9 bases aligning to TRBD2. The CDR3 has 15 residues. V gave up 0 bases and J gave up 6 bases; unmatched junction bases: 6. Germline values: CDR1 MGHRA, CDR2 YSYEKL. Written as DNA, the CDR3 is TGCGCCAGCAGCCAAGAGGTAGCGGGAGCTGTCGAGCAGTACTTC. This sequence encodes CASSQEVAGAVEQYF.

The V call is TRBV5-5, the J call TRBJ2-5; TRBD1 might be the D (6 bases). Germline loops: CDR1 SGHKS, CDR2 YYEKEE (reference sequence). There are 13 residues in the CDR3. V was pared by 4 bases and J by 2 bases, with 9 bases between. CDR3 nucleotides: TGTGCCAGCAGCACCGGGACACAAGAGACCCAGTACTTC. It yields the protein CASSTGTQETQYF. The whole variable domain, filled in from reference TRBV5-5 and TRBJ2-5, reads DAGVTQSPTHLIKTRGQQVTLRCSPISGHKSVSWYQQVLGQGPQFIFQYYEKEERGRGNFPDRFSARQFPNYSSELNVNALLLGDSALYLCASSTGTQETQYFGPGTRLLVL.

This clone was counted only a few times. The V and J genes are TRBV2 and TRBJ2-7; D unclear. Germline V CDR1 and CDR2: SNHLY, FYNNEI. This CDR3 has 13 amino acids. V dropped 1 base and J dropped 6 bases, with 10 bases sitting between them. Written as DNA, the CDR3 is TGTGCCAGCAGTGAAGGACTTGAGCGCGAGCAGTACTTC. This sequence encodes CASSEGLEREQYF. The full variable domain, with the rest looked up from reference TRBV2 and TRBJ2-7, is EPEVTQTPSHQVTQMGQEVILRCVPISNHLYFYWYRQILGQKVEFLVSFYNNEISEKSEIFDDQFSVERPDGSNFTLKIRSTKLEDSAMYFCASSEGLEREQYFGPGTRLTVT.

The chain is built from TRBV19 and TRBJ2-3; D perhaps matches TRBD2 (5 bases). The germline gives CDR1 LNHDA, CDR2 SQIVND (reference sequence). V was clipped by 8 bases and J by 3 bases, with 18 bases between them. This CDR3 contains 15 residues. CDR3 amino acids: CASCDGGPKTDTQYF. The CDR3 region has the DNA TGTGCCAGTTGCGACGGCGGGCCCAAGACAGATACGCAGTATTTT.

This clone was recorded only once. V is TRBV2 and J is TRBJ1-1; D not certain. CDR3 length: 13 residues. CDR1 SNHLY and CDR2 FYNNEI come from the germline V gene. Trimming took 6 bases from V and 4 from J, leaving 12 bases between them. The CDR3 reads CASSDTLGTEAFF. The CDR3, as DNA: TGTGCCAGCAGCGACACCTTGGGCACTGAAGCTTTCTTT.

V is TRBV6-2 or TRBV6-3 and J is TRBJ2-1, with TRBD2 identical over 8 bases. The CDR3 has 14 amino acids. CDR1 and CDR2 from the germline V gene are MNHEY and SVGEGT. V dropped 6 bases and J dropped 5; count of bases not matched to a gene: 6. DNA for the CDR3: TGTGCCAGCAGCTTAGCGGGGTCCGACAATGAGCAGTTCTTC. Translating it yields CASSLAGSDNEQFF.

This clone was picked up a small number of times. The chain uses TRBV2 and TRBJ2-4, with TRBD1 identical over 8 bases. The CDR3 is 14 residues long. CDR1 and CDR2 from the germline V gene are SNHLY and FYNNEI. The V and J ends lost 3 bases and 5 bases, in that order; junction bases with no gene match: 3. The CDR3 loop is CASSDLDRENIQYF. As DNA, the CDR3 is TGTGCCAGCAGTGATTTGGACAGGGAAAACATTCAGTACTTC.

The chain couples TRBV27 to TRBJ2-3; D not certain. This CDR3 has 13 residues. V was pared by 2 bases and J by 2 bases, with 5 bases between. Germline CDR1 MNHEY, CDR2 SMNVEV (reference sequence). The CDR3 region is CASSLGHTDTQYF. The CDR3, as DNA: TGTGCCAGCAGTTTAGGCCACACAGATACGCAGTATTTT.

The rearrangement uses TRBV7-6 and TRBJ2-1, with D unclear. CDR3 length: 15 amino acids. Trimming pared 5 bases from V and 4 bases from J, leaving 15 bases between. Germline loops: CDR1 SGHVS, CDR2 FNYEAQ. The CDR3 protein is CASSPQTYTYNEQFF. The DNA of the CDR3 is TGTGCCAGCAGCCCTCAAACCTATACGTACAATGAGCAGTTCTTC.

This chain connects TRBV28 to TRBJ1-5; 8 bases map to TRBD1. The V gene end was trimmed by 3 bases and the J gene end by 7 bases; junction bases not matched to a gene: 14. The CDR3 contains 17 residues. Germline loops: CDR1 MDHEN, CDR2 SYDVKM. CDR3 DNA sequence: TGTGCCAGCAGTTTCTCCGGGACAGGTATGCTTGTACAGCCCCAGCATTTT. Amino acid sequence: CASSFSGTGMLVQPQHF.

The rearrangement uses TRBV6-5 and TRBJ1-5; D is unresolved. From germline, CDR1 is MNHEY and CDR2 SVGAGI. The CDR3 totals 13 residues. V lost 5 bases to trimming and J lost 5 bases, with 10 bases between them. The CDR3 spells CASSLHTYQPQHF. CDR3 bases: TGTGCCAGCAGTCTCCACACCTATCAGCCCCAGCATTTT.

This rearrangement joins TRBV4-2 to TRBJ2-5; 8 nucleotides line up with TRBD2. Germline CDR1 LGHNA, CDR2 YNFKEQ. The CDR3 runs 15 residues. The V and J ends lost 2 bases and 7 bases, in that order; junction bases with no gene match: 9. The CDR3 region is CASSQPGREVGTQYF. The DNA of the CDR3 is TGTGCCAGCAGCCAACCCGGGAGGGAGGTGGGGACCCAGTACTTC.

The chain links TRBV7-9 to TRBJ2-7; D is undetermined. Germline lookup yields CDR1 SEHNR and CDR2 FQNEAQ (reference sequence). V was pared by 0 bases and J by 5 bases, with 11 bases between. The length of the CDR3 is 14 residues. The CDR3, as DNA: TGTGCCAGCAGCTTAGCTAGCAGACCCAACGAGCAGTACTTC. Its protein is CASSLASRPNEQYF.

The J gene is TRBJ1-2, the V gene TRBV28; D is possibly TRBD1 (5 bases). CDR1 and CDR2 from the germline V gene are MDHEN and SYDVKM. Deletions cut 2 bases from V and 7 bases from J, with 11 bases between. This CDR3 is 13 amino acids long. The CDR3 DNA reads as TGTGCCAGCAGTTTACGCCCAGGGCCTGGCTACACCTTC. Residues: CASSLRPGPGYTF.

The rearrangement links TRBV6-5 to TRBJ2-7; 8 bases match TRBD1. J lost 4 bases, V lost 2 bases, and 7 bases had no gene match. The CDR3 runs to 15 residues. The V gene's germline CDR1 is MNHEY and CDR2 SVGAGI. The CDR3 bases are TGTGCCAGCAGTTACGGGGCAGGGGGCCTGTACGAGCAGTACTTC. Protein product: CASSYGAGGLYEQYF.

This clone was counted a few times. The V gene is TRBV3-1 (or the pseudogene TRBV3-2), the J gene TRBJ2-1; 11 nucleotides align to TRBD2. CDR1 is LGHDT and CDR2 is YNNKEL in the germline V gene (reference sequence). The CDR3 spans 19 residues. V lost 2 bases and J lost 5; bases outside the gene matches: 14. The CDR3 DNA follows: TGTGCCAGCAGCCAACTTAGCGGGAGGGCCTTTTCCACACACAATGAGCAGTTCTTC. Its protein is CASSQLSGRAFSTHNEQFF.

The chain links TRBV2 to TRBJ1-1, with D tentatively TRBD1 (6 bases). Per the germline V gene, CDR1 is SNHLY and CDR2 is FYNNEI. The CDR3 consists of 14 residues. V gave up 7 bases and J gave up 1 base, with 13 bases separating them. DNA of the CDR3: TGTGCCAGCACGAGGGGGATGGCGAACACTGAAGCTTTCTTT. Protein: CASTRGMANTEAFF.

J is TRBJ2-1 and V is TRBV11-2, with TRBD2 identical over 14 bases. V lost 1 base to trimming and J lost 7 bases; unmatched junction nucleotides: 6. The CDR3 is 17 residues long. CDR1 and CDR2 (germline): SGHAT, FQNNGV. Here the CDR3 reads CASSLGGGTSGRNEQFF. DNA of the CDR3: TGTGCCAGCAGCTTAGGGGGGGGGACTAGCGGGAGAAATGAGCAGTTCTTC.

The chain has TRBV19 and TRBJ2-5; 7 nucleotides agree with TRBD2. CDR1 LNHDA and CDR2 SQIVND come from the germline V gene (reference sequence). The CDR3 is 17 amino acids. The ends lost 4 bases at V and 0 bases at J; junction bases unmatched: 11. CDR3 DNA sequence: TGTGCCAGTAGTACGAGGACGGGACTATTCGACCAAGAGACCCAGTACTTC. Encoded protein: CASSTRTGLFDQETQYF.

Concerning this clone: This same CDR3 is encoded by further DNA sequences in the sample. CDR3 nucleotide sequence: TGTGCCACCAGTGACCCCCTGGCGGGAGGGAAAGAGACCCAGTACTTC. Translating gives CATSDPLAGGKETQYF. The chain has TRBV24-1 and TRBJ2-5; 9 positions agree with TRBD2. Trimming cost V 4 bases and J 3 bases; bases outside gene matches: 8. Germline CDR1 is KGHDR and CDR2 is SFDVKD. The CDR3 sequence is 16 residues long.

This clone appeared a few times. The chain joins TRBV7-8 to TRBJ1-2; TRBD1 matches 7 bases. Germline-derived CDR1 and CDR2 are SGHVS and FQNEAQ. V dropped 5 bases and J dropped 4; count of bases not matched to a gene: 13. This CDR3 contains 16 residues. The CDR3 protein is CASSPVSLTGRYGYTF. The CDR3 nucleotides read TGTGCCAGCAGCCCGGTATCATTGACAGGGCGCTATGGCTACACCTTC.